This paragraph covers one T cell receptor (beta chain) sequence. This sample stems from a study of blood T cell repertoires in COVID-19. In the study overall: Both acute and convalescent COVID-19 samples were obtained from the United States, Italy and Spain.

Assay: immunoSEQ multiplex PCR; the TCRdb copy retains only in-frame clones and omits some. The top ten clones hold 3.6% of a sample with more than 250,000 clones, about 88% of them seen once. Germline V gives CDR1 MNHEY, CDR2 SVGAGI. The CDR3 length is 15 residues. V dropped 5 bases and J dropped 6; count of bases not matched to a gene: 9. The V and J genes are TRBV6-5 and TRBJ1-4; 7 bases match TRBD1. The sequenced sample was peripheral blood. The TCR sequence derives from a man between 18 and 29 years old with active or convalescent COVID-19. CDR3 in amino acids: CASSIWTGSHEKLFF. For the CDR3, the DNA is TGTGCCAGCAGTATATGGACAGGCTCCCATGAAAAACTGTTTTTT.